This paragraph reports one T cell receptor beta chain. This CDR3 has 14 residues. Germline V gene lookup returns CDR1 MNHEY and CDR2 SVGEGT. This entry belongs to a study of monozygotic twins with inflammatory bowel disease. TCRdb reprocessed the 5' RACE reads and keeps a single row for each CDR3 protein, giving no DNA. The specimen's table records about 380,000 distinct CDR3 sequences. The chain combines TRBV6-2 or TRBV6-3 with TRBJ2-5. Sample: blood. The sequence was collected from a human donor with ulcerative colitis or Crohn's disease, or a healthy co-twin of an affected twin (not recorded which). The CDR3 is CASSYSYGQETQYF.